The 19 T cell receptor beta chains reported below all come from one sample, sequenced in a study of T cell changes during pregnancy in multiple sclerosis. Sequencing was performed with immunoSEQ multiplex PCR; in TCRdb, only in-frame clones are kept and a portion is missing. The data contain roughly 60,000 clones, over 95% of them singletons. The sample was CD8+ T cells from peripheral blood mononuclear cells, taken after pregnancy. The receptors here all came from a female donor with multiple sclerosis, enrolled in a pregnancy study.

The CDR3 sequence: CASSYSTSGTSEQYF. The CDR3 DNA sequence: TGTGCCAGCAGTTACTCAACTAGCGGGACGAGTGAGCAGTACTTC. The J gene is TRBJ2-7, the V gene TRBV6-6; 10 bases are a match to TRBD2. Germline V lookup: CDR1 MNHNY, CDR2 SVGAGI (reference sequence). The CDR3 is 15 residues long. V shed 0 bases, J shed 7 bases, and the junction held 6 bases outside the gene matches.

Only one count was recorded for this clone. This sequence joins TRBV7-9 and TRBJ2-1; 10 bases fit TRBD2. V lost 2 bases and J lost 4; bases outside the gene matches: 5. CDR1 and CDR2 (germline): SEHNR, FQNEAQ (reference sequence). The CDR3 runs to 16 residues. This CDR3 is CASSLWALAGYNEQFF. The CDR3 bases are TGTGCCAGCAGCTTATGGGCACTAGCGGGATACAATGAGCAGTTCTTC.

This sequence joins TRBV5-4 and TRBJ2-1; D ambiguous. V was clipped by 4 bases and J by 8 bases, with 13 bases between them. CDR3 size: 13 residues. Germline values: CDR1 SGHNT, CDR2 YYREEE (reference sequence). The CDR3 here is CASSPSGSDEQFF. The CDR3 nucleotides are TGTGCCAGCAGCCCCTCGGGTTCGGATGAGCAGTTCTTC.

The rearrangement links TRBV7-9 to TRBJ2-5, with 7 positions matching TRBD2. Germline-derived CDR1 and CDR2 are SEHNR and FQNEAQ (reference sequence). There are 13 residues in the CDR3. With 2 bases clipped from V and 3 bases from J, the junction kept 0 bases outside the gene matches. CDR3 loop: CASSLRGEETQYF. The CDR3 DNA reads TGTGCCAGCAGCTTACGGGGGGAAGAGACCCAGTACTTC.

In the case of this clone: The junction does not match germline at one end; this may be a read error. The J gene is TRBJ2-2, the V gene TRBV4-3; 8 nucleotides line up with TRBD2. This CDR3 is built from 17 residues. Per the germline V gene, CDR1 is LGHNA and CDR2 is YSLEER. The CDR3 sequence: CASSLQGPGGNPGELFF. CDR3 coding DNA: TGCGCCAGCAGCCTCCAGGGGCCGGGAGGGAACCCCGGGGAGCTGTTTTTT.

The chain joins TRBV19 to TRBJ2-3; a weak D match, TRBD2 (6 bases). The CDR3 totals 15 residues. The V and J ends lost 3 bases and 0 bases respectively, with 10 bases between them. Germline V gene sequence: CDR1 LNHDA, CDR2 SQIVND (reference sequence). CDR3 DNA: TGTGCCAGTAGTATGGTGGGACTGAGCACAGATACGCAGTATTTT. As protein: CASSMVGLSTDTQYF.

The chain joins TRBV28 to TRBJ2-3, with a possible D match to TRBD2 (5 bases). The CDR3 length is 13 residues. V was shortened by 3 bases and J by 4 bases, with 8 bases between the two germline ends. CDR1 MDHEN and CDR2 SYDVKM come from the germline V gene. The CDR3 region has the DNA TGTGCCAGCAGTTTCAATAGCGCAGATACGCAGTATTTT. This codes for CASSFNSADTQYF. The full variable domain, with the rest looked up from reference TRBV28 and TRBJ2-3, is DVKVTQSSRYLVKRTGEKVFLECVQDMDHENMFWYRQDPGLGLRLIYFSYDVKMKEKGDIPEGYSVSREKKERFSLILESASTNQTSMYLCASSFNSADTQYFGPGTRLTVL.

The gene calls are TRBV29-1 and TRBJ2-7, with 7 nucleotides matching TRBD1. Trimming at V came to 6 bases and at J to 3 bases, leaving 2 bases not matched to a gene. This CDR3 is 11 amino acids long. Germline-derived CDR1 and CDR2 are SQVTM and ANQGSEA. The CDR3 sequence is CSVGTVYEQYF. Written as DNA, the CDR3 is TGCAGCGTAGGGACAGTCTACGAGCAGTACTTC.

The chain recombines TRBV27 with TRBJ2-1; weak D call: TRBD2 (5 bases). Looked up from germline, CDR1 is MNHEY and CDR2 is SMNVEV (reference sequence). Trimming stripped 7 bases from V and 8 bases from J, with 15 bases between. This CDR3 spans 13 amino acids. The CDR3 DNA is TGTGCCAGCACCCCGGGGTCCCGGCATGAGCAGTTCTTC. Translated: CASTPGSRHEQFF.

CDR3 bases: TGTGCCAGTTCAGGGGGGAGCACAGATACGCAGTATTTT. Its translation: CASSGGSTDTQYF. This chain joins TRBV27 and TRBJ2-3, with D maybe TRBD1 (7 bases). The V end was cut by 9 bases, the J end by 0 bases, with 10 bases between. Germline values: CDR1 MNHEY, CDR2 SMNVEV (reference sequence). The CDR3 is 13 residues long.

The chain combines TRBV27 with TRBJ2-7; TRBD2 is a possible D gene (6 bases). CDR1 and CDR2 (germline): MNHEY, SMNVEV (reference sequence). CDR3 length: 12 amino acids. The V gene lost 5 bases and the J gene lost 5 bases, with 10 bases spanning the gap. The CDR3, as DNA: TGTGCCAGCAGTGGAAGACTAGACGAGCAGTACTTC. It is translated as CASSGRLDEQYF.

The chain links TRBV21-1 to TRBJ2-5; TRBD1, the table's D call, was not compared with the DNA. TRBV21-1 is termed a pseudogene. The CDR3 spans 18 residues. This CDR3 is CASSKGAQRKGYQETQYF. CDR3 in DNA: TGTGCCAGCAGCAAGGGGGCGCAAAGGAAGGGGTACCAAGAGACCCAGTACTTC.

V is TRBV29-1 and J is TRBJ2-7, with D maybe TRBD1 (6 bases). CDR3 length: 11 residues. CDR1 and CDR2 from the germline V gene are SQVTM and ANQGSEA. V shed 7 bases and J shed 4 bases, with 11 bases lying between them. The CDR3 sequence: CSAHRDYEQYF. The CDR3 DNA reads as TGCAGCGCCCACAGGGATTACGAGCAGTACTTC.

This rearrangement joins TRBV7-9 to TRBJ2-1, with 7 bases lining up with TRBD2. J lost 5 bases, V lost 5 bases, and 3 bases had no gene match. There are 13 residues in the CDR3. Per the germline V gene, CDR1 is SEHNR and CDR2 is FQNEAQ (reference sequence). CDR3 sequence (DNA): TGTGCCAGCAGCCCAACTAGCGACAATGAGCAGTTCTTC. Translated: CASSPTSDNEQFF. The full variable domain, rest sourced from reference TRBV7-9 and TRBJ2-1, is DTGVSQNPRHKITKRGQNVTFRCDPISEHNRLYWYRQTLGQGPEFLTYFQNEAQLEKSRLLSDRFSAERPKGSFSTLEIQRTEQGDSAMYLCASSPTSDNEQFFGPGTRLTVL.

The chain uses TRBV19 and TRBJ2-1; 9 nucleotides line up with TRBD2. The germline V gene encodes CDR1 LNHDA and CDR2 SQIVND (reference sequence). V lost 7 bases to trimming and J lost 4 bases; unmatched junction nucleotides: 8. This CDR3 spans 15 amino acids. CDR3 nucleotide sequence: TGTGCCAGTACCCCAGGCGGGAGGGGGTACAATGAGCAGTTCTTC. It encodes CASTPGGRGYNEQFF.

In nucleotides, the CDR3 is TGTGCCAGCTTAGGACTAGTATCGTACGAGCAGTACTTC. Translating it yields CASLGLVSYEQYF. The chain links TRBV28 to TRBJ2-7; 7 nucleotides align to TRBD2. Germline V gene lookup returns CDR1 MDHEN and CDR2 SYDVKM. The CDR3 runs 13 residues. V shed 8 bases and J 4 bases; nucleotides not matched to a gene: 8.

This chain connects TRBV28 to TRBJ2-2; 8 bases are a match to TRBD1. This CDR3 contains 16 residues. V was pared by 5 bases and J by 3 bases, with 8 bases of the junction left unmatched. Germline V lookup: CDR1 MDHEN, CDR2 SYDVKM. CDR3 nucleotides: TGTGCCAGCAGTCCACCGGGACAGGTTTACACCGGGGAGCTGTTTTTT. The encoded protein is CASSPPGQVYTGELFF.

The rearrangement joins TRBV28 to TRBJ2-7; weak D call: TRBD1 (6 bases). The CDR3 has 13 amino acids. V lost 2 bases to trimming and J lost 7 bases, with 12 bases between them. Germline CDR1 and CDR2: MDHEN and SYDVKM. The CDR3 spells CASSLNWGREQYF. The CDR3 DNA follows: TGTGCCAGCAGTTTAAACTGGGGGCGGGAGCAGTACTTC.

V usage is TRBV27 and J usage is TRBJ2-1, with D possibly matching TRBD1 (5 bases). The CDR3 loop spans 15 amino acids. Deletions cut 7 bases from V and 1 base from J, with 14 bases between. Per the germline V gene, CDR1 is MNHEY and CDR2 is SMNVEV (reference sequence). The CDR3: CASKDTTYSYNEQFF. The CDR3 DNA reads as TGTGCCAGCAAGGACACAACTTATTCCTACAATGAGCAGTTCTTC.